This is a list of T cell receptor beta chains from one sample in a study of blood T cell repertoires in COVID-19. Generated by immunoSEQ multiplex PCR, the TCRdb table keeps only in-frame clones and is missing some. The repertoire holds 60,000 to 75,000 clones, with 79% as singletons. The sequencing sample was made of peripheral blood. These receptor sequences come from a man aged 55 to 70 with active or convalescent COVID-19. Both conserved end residues are part of each CDR3. A D gene is named only where the DNA matches it firmly. A clone size is listed for some rows: how often the clone was seen (once, few, many), or a class if it is expanded.

j_gene,d_gene,v_gene,abundance,CDR3aa,CDR3nt
TRBJ1-1,-,TRBV5-5,-,CASSLIDTNTEAFF,TGTGCCAGCAGCTTGATAGACACTAACACTGAAGCTTTCTTT
TRBJ1-4,-,TRBV5-6,-,CASSFRAANEKLFF,TGTGCCAGCAGCTTCAGGGCGGCTAATGAAAAACTGTTTTTT
TRBJ2-7,TRBD2,TRBV6-6,-,CASTIGTSYEQYF,TGTGCCAGCACTATTGGGACTAGCTACGAGCAGTACTTC
TRBJ2-7,TRBD1,TRBV7-9,-,CASSPRDSAQSYYEQYF,TGTGCCAGCAGCCCCCGGGACAGCGCCCAGAGCTACTACGAGCAGTACTTC
TRBJ2-5,TRBD2,TRBV2,-,CASSVTSAETQYF,TGTGCCAGCAGTGTAACTAGCGCGGAGACCCAGTACTTC
TRBJ1-2,TRBD1,TRBV18,-,CASSDREGFGYTF,TGTGCCAGCTCGGACAGGGAGGGCTTTGGCTACACCTTC
TRBJ1-6,-,TRBV20-1,-,CSASHYGGNNSPLHF,TGCAGTGCTAGTCATTACGGGGGAAATAATTCACCCCTCCACTTT
TRBJ2-2,TRBD1,TRBV29-1,few,CSVEGDRGMTTGELFF,TGCAGCGTTGAAGGGGACAGGGGGATGACCACCGGGGAGCTGTTTTTT
TRBJ1-5,TRBD1,TRBV27,-,CATRGTTNQPQHF,TGTGCGACCAGGGGGACGACAAATCAGCCCCAGCATTTT
TRBJ1-1,-,TRBV12-3/TRBV12-4,-,CASSGGTEAFF,TGTGCCAGCAGCGGGGGGACTGAAGCTTTCTTT
TRBJ1-1,TRBD1,TRBV5-8,-,CASSLGTGWNTEAFF,TGTGCCAGCAGCTTAGGGACAGGATGGAACACTGAAGCTTTCTTT
TRBJ2-1,TRBD1,TRBV5-6,-,CASSSTGVNYNEQFF,TGTGCCAGCAGTTCGACAGGGGTAAACTACAATGAGCAGTTCTTC
TRBJ2-1,TRBD1,TRBV5-1,-,CASSPGYRGVNEQFF,TGCGCCAGCAGCCCCGGTTACAGGGGGGTCAATGAGCAGTTCTTC
TRBJ1-1,-,TRBV6-2/TRBV6-3,-,CASSYVGTNTEAFF,TGTGCCAGCAGTTACGTTGGGACTAACACTGAAGCTTTCTTT